The 8 T cell receptor beta chains in this list originate from one sample, sequenced in a study of blood T cell repertoires in COVID-19. Method: immunoSEQ multiplex PCR; TCRdb's copy keeps in-frame clones and lacks some. The table records 300,000 or so clones, about nine tenths of them present only once. The source material was PBMCs or T cells enriched from blood (not recorded which). These receptors came from a man aged 60 to 75 who had recovered from COVID-19.

The gene calls are TRBV4-3 and TRBJ2-3, with TRBD2 matching over 7 bases. V was clipped by 4 bases and J by 0 bases; unmatched bases: 10. The CDR3 sequence is 17 residues long. Germline V gives CDR1 LGHNA, CDR2 YSLEER. CDR3 region: CASSPSGWGGSTDTQYF. CDR3 sequence (DNA): TGCGCCAGCAGCCCCTCGGGTTGGGGGGGGAGCACAGATACGCAGTATTTT.

In its sample, this clone was seen once. CDR3 region: CAWRSRQSNSPLHF. CDR3 sequence (DNA): TGTGCCTGGAGATCGAGGCAGAGTAATTCACCCCTCCACTTT. This chain uses TRBV30 with TRBJ1-6; D is undetermined. From germline, CDR1 is GTSNPN and CDR2 SVGIG (reference sequence). CDR3 length: 14 residues. V dropped 3 bases and J dropped 6 bases, with 12 bases sitting between them.

The rearrangement links TRBV4-1 to TRBJ2-3; tentatively, D is TRBD1 (7 bases). With 4 bases removed from V and 5 bases from J, the gap between germline ends came to 16 bases. The CDR3 is 15 amino acids. Per the germline V gene, CDR1 is MGHRA and CDR2 is YSYEKL. In DNA, the CDR3 is TGCGCCAGCAGCCCCCCGGCCAGGGGGGTAGATACGCAGTATTTT. Its translation is CASSPPARGVDTQYF.

The chain is built from TRBV19 and TRBJ1-4; D unresolved. Germline V gives CDR1 LNHDA, CDR2 SQIVND (reference sequence). This CDR3 contains 17 residues. V was cut by 7 bases and J by 0 bases, with 18 bases left in between. DNA of the CDR3: TGTGCCAGTACTCAGCGCGCGGGCAGGTCAACTAATGAAAAACTGTTTTTT. The encoded protein is CASTQRAGRSTNEKLFF. Full variable domain (missing parts from reference TRBV19 and TRBJ1-4): DGGITQSPKYLFRKEGQNVTLSCEQNLNHDAMYWYRQDPGQGLRLIYYSQIVNDFQKGDIAEGYSVSREKKESFPLTVTSAQKNPTAFYLCASTQRAGRSTNEKLFFGSGTQLSVL.

This chain uses TRBV7-9 with TRBJ2-7; 12 bases match TRBD2. V shed 5 bases, J shed 3 bases, and the junction held 8 bases outside the gene matches. This CDR3 has 16 residues. The germline gives CDR1 SEHNR, CDR2 FQNEAQ (reference sequence). CDR3 coding DNA: TGTGCCAGCAGCAGGACTAGCGGGATTCAGAGCTACGAGCAGTACTTC. Its protein product is CASSRTSGIQSYEQYF.

This clone was detected a few times. The rearrangement uses TRBV19 and TRBJ1-2, with D maybe TRBD1 (5 bases). Trimming removed 6 bases from V and 7 bases from J, with 15 bases in between. Germline V gene data show CDR1 as LNHDA and CDR2 as SQIVND (reference sequence). There are 13 residues in the CDR3. The CDR3 sequence: CASRDERGSGYTF. The CDR3 DNA is TGTGCCAGTAGGGACGAGCGGGGGAGTGGCTACACCTTC.

The V call is TRBV5-6, the J call TRBJ2-3, with D perhaps TRBD2 (6 bases). This CDR3 has 14 residues. The germline V gene encodes CDR1 SGHDT and CDR2 YYEEEE. Trimming took off 2 bases at V and 0 bases at J, with 7 bases between the two ends. The CDR3 protein is CASSFSGSTDTQYF. CDR3 nucleotide sequence: TGTGCCAGCAGCTTTAGCGGTAGCACAGATACGCAGTATTTT.

The chain has TRBV5-5 and TRBJ1-6; D perhaps matches TRBD1 (5 bases). Germline CDR1 is SGHKS and CDR2 is YYEKEE (reference sequence). CDR3 size: 13 residues. Between the trimmed V and J ends, which lost 3 bases and 9 bases, there was a span of 10 bases. The CDR3 bases are TGTGCCAGCAGCTCTTATCAGGGTTCACCCCTCCACTTT. Protein product: CASSSYQGSPLHF. Full variable domain (rest looked up from reference TRBV5-5 and TRBJ1-6): DAGVTQSPTHLIKTRGQQVTLRCSPISGHKSVSWYQQVLGQGPQFIFQYYEKEERGRGNFPDRFSARQFPNYSSELNVNALLLGDSALYLCASSSYQGSPLHFGNGTRLTVT.